Listed below are T cell receptor beta chains from one sample, sequenced in a study of blood T cells in healthy people across ages. TCRdb reanalysed the 5' RACE reads using MiXCR and keeps one entry per CDR3 protein. The sample carries roughly 800,000 distinct CDR3 sequences, roughly 50% recorded once. Sequenced input: blood. These receptors all stem from a man younger than 45 in good health. The conserved cysteine and the conserved F or W are not part of the CDR3 here.

v_call	j_call	cdr3_aa
TRBV20-1	TRBJ2-1	SALQRGSSYNEQF
TRBV28	TRBJ2-5	ASRHRLAGQETQY
TRBV7-2	TRBJ1-1	ASSRPQEYTEAF
TRBV7-2	TRBJ2-5	ASSQQRGVGETQY
TRBV3-1	TRBJ1-6	ASSQESNSPLH
TRBV29-1	TRBJ2-7	SVVFSAGASYEQY
TRBV12-3/TRBV12-4	TRBJ2-1	ASSLQGLAGYNEQF
TRBV18	TRBJ2-5	ASSRQGLETQY
TRBV3-1	TRBJ1-4	ASSSSRSEKLF
TRBV25-1	TRBJ2-6	ASSDTGSPSGANVLT
TRBV9	TRBJ2-7	ASSVAGLAGAHEQY
TRBV20-1	TRBJ2-7	SARDSASGGPYEQY
TRBV29-1	TRBJ2-1	SVGGGTSYNEQF
TRBV6-4	TRBJ1-2	ASNDGGDYGYT
TRBV20-1	TRBJ2-5	SAYKTGDYETQY
TRBV7-9	TRBJ1-2	ASSLDPTWGEIRAGYT
TRBV5-5	TRBJ2-7	ASSLGLADPSYEQY
TRBV7-6	TRBJ2-1	ASSGLGGTNEQF
TRBV20-1	TRBJ1-4	SAREGTTNEKLF
TRBV12-3/TRBV12-4	TRBJ1-5	ASSFDKGNQPQH
TRBV7-9	TRBJ2-5	ASSLGRASGETQY
TRBV12-3/TRBV12-4	TRBJ2-7	ASSLSGTPSYEQY
TRBV9	TRBJ2-1	ASSPGSGRMGYEQF
TRBV14	TRBJ1-6	ASSQAGPSLH
TRBV20-1	TRBJ2-7	SASPRTTYEQY
TRBV6-5	TRBJ2-1	ASSYSGDGSGNEQF
TRBV27	TRBJ2-7	ASSFMHEQY
TRBV4-2	TRBJ1-2	ASSQEGGPYGYT
TRBV30	TRBJ1-2	AWIPGMGYGYT
TRBV28	TRBJ2-3	TTQSDTQY
TRBV28	TRBJ1-1	ASSLRDGGYTEAF
TRBV6-2/TRBV6-3	TRBJ2-1	ASSYYWEVKQF
TRBV20-1	TRBJ2-7	SARDGSRSSYEQY
TRBV12-3/TRBV12-4	-	ASSFGWFEQY
TRBV20-1	TRBJ2-7	SARSLAGPRYEQY
TRBV6-5	TRBJ1-4	ASSERQGGGEKLF
TRBV20-1	TRBJ2-7	SARTPSVREQY
TRBV3-1	TRBJ1-6	ASSQGDGSPLH